This T cell receptor (beta chain) is drawn from a study of T cell changes during pregnancy in multiple sclerosis. From germline, CDR1 is SGHDT and CDR2 YYEEEE. Trimming took off 0 bases at V and 4 bases at J, with 4 bases between the two ends. The CDR3 is 12 residues long. Sequenced by immunoSEQ multiplex PCR; TCRdb stores in-frame clones only, minus some. Of tens of thousands of clones detected, around 90% appear once; the ten largest clones hold less than 2%. J is TRBJ1-2 and V is TRBV5-6, with unresolved D. The TCR sequence derives from a female donor with multiple sclerosis, enrolled in a pregnancy study. The sequenced sample was peripheral blood, obtained in the first trimester of pregnancy. This CDR3 is CASSLGSYGYTF. The CDR3 DNA reads TGTGCCAGCAGCTTGGGGAGCTATGGCTACACCTTC.